The source of this T cell receptor beta chain is a study of blood T cell repertoires in COVID-19. Study-level background: The study drew acute and convalescent COVID-19 samples from the United States, Italy and Spain. T cells, B-cell-depleted T cells, or PBMCs provided the cDNA or gDNA that served as material.

Original analysis: Quantification of nucleated cells was approximated via reference gene primer amplification. This table comes from immunoSEQ multiplex PCR, and its TCRdb copy is limited to in-frame clones, with some not included. V and J calls and clone size are those listed in that table; D and trimming were worked out from the DNA. The sample lists roughly 250,000 clones, 80% to 85% occurring once. The V gene lost 0 bases and the J gene lost 3 bases, with 11 bases spanning the gap. Germline V gene sequence: CDR1 MNHNS, CDR2 SASEGT. The CDR3 consists of 15 residues. Sample: peripheral blood. The sequence was collected from a man in his fifties with active or convalescent COVID-19. V gene TRBV6-1 combines with J gene TRBJ1-1; weak D call: TRBD1 (5 bases). CDR3 nucleotides: TGTGCCAGCAGTGAAGCGCTTCGGGGGGACACTGAAGCTTTCTTT. Residues: CASSEALRGDTEAFF.